These 29 T cell receptor beta chains were all obtained from the same sample, sequenced in a study of response to subunit inactivated influenza vaccine. MiXCR, run by TCRdb on the RT-PCR reads, gives a single entry per CDR3 protein. Here the sample spans about 780,000 distinct CDR3 sequences, around a sixth being singletons. The source was PBMCs from blood, collected around 5 days after vaccination. These receptors all come from a man between 50 and 59 years old who received an inactivated influenza vaccine.

The J gene is TRBJ1-5, the V gene TRBV4-2; 7 bases match TRBD1. Per germline, CDR1 LGHNA and CDR2 YNFKEQ. The CDR3 is 16 amino acids. V shed 0 bases and J 4 bases; nucleotides not matched to a gene: 6. CDR3 nucleotides: TGTGCCAGCAGCCAAGAAAAGGGGGCGCGTAATCAGCCCCAGCATTTT. Residues: CASSQEKGARNQPQHF.

This clonotype appeared many times. V gene TRBV6-5 combines with J gene TRBJ2-1, with TRBD1 matching 7 bases. J lost 8 bases, V lost 3 bases, and 7 bases had no gene match. CDR1 is MNHEY, CDR2 SVGAGI, per germline. The CDR3 extends over 14 amino acids. The CDR3 nucleotides read TGTGCCAGCAGTTATGACAGGGTGTCCGATGAGCAGTTCTTC. Its translation is CASSYDRVSDEQFF.

There are a few counts of this clonotype. The rearrangement joins TRBV12-3 or TRBV12-4 to TRBJ1-1; D possibly corresponds to TRBD1 (5 bases). V was shortened by 3 bases and J by 6 bases, with 14 bases between the two germline ends. The CDR3 is 14 residues long. This CDR3 reads CASSFTSGRAEAFF. The CDR3 DNA follows: TGTGCCAGCAGTTTCACATCAGGGAGGGCTGAAGCTTTCTTT.

In its sample, this clonotype was seen a few times. The gene calls are TRBV5-1 and TRBJ1-1, with D perhaps TRBD1 (6 bases). There are 15 residues in the CDR3. The germline V gene encodes CDR1 SGHRS and CDR2 YFSETQ. The V and J ends lost 3 bases and 0 bases respectively, with 12 bases between them. CDR3 residues: CASSSGGTLNTEAFF. The DNA for the CDR3 is TGCGCCAGCAGCTCGGGGGGGACACTGAACACTGAAGCTTTCTTT. Using reference TRBV5-1 and TRBJ1-1 for the parts outside the CDR3, the full variable domain is KAGVTQTPRYLIKTRGQQVTLSCSPISGHRSVSWYQQTPGQGLQFLFEYFSETQRNKGNFPGRFSGRQFSNSRSEMNVSTLELGDSALYLCASSSGGTLNTEAFFGQGTRLTVV.

This clonotype was observed a few times. This sequence joins TRBV3-1 and TRBJ2-7; D is possibly TRBD1 or TRBD2 (5 bases each). The CDR3 runs 15 residues. V was clipped by 2 bases and J by 6 bases, with 17 bases between them. Germline assignment: CDR1 LGHDT and CDR2 YNNKEL (reference sequence). CDR3 nucleotides: TGTGCCAGCAGCCAAACCGGGACGACCGCCGGCGAGCAGTACTTC. The encoded protein is CASSQTGTTAGEQYF.

This clonotype was detected only a few times. DNA of the CDR3: TGCGCCAGCAGCCAAGTAGGAACCACAGATACGCAGTATTTT. It encodes CASSQVGTTDTQYF. The chain uses TRBV4-1 and TRBJ2-3; D not certain. CDR1 is MGHRA and CDR2 is YSYEKL in the germline V gene. The CDR3 spans 14 residues. Between the trimmed V and J ends, which lost 1 base and 2 bases, there was a span of 7 bases.

This clonotype has just a few counts. The chain is built from TRBV29-1 and TRBJ2-3; no clear D gene. V was clipped by 7 bases and J by 4 bases, with 15 bases between them. The CDR3 length is 13 residues. Germline V gene lookup returns CDR1 SQVTM and CDR2 ANQGSEA. The DNA of the CDR3 is TGCAGCGCCCCAAACTCTCTTTCAGATACGCAGTATTTT. Translated: CSAPNSLSDTQYF.

This clonotype was counted many times. The V and J genes are TRBV5-1 and TRBJ2-3; 12 positions agree with TRBD1. Germline loops: CDR1 SGHRS, CDR2 YFSETQ. V dropped 3 bases and J dropped 6; count of bases not matched to a gene: 5. This CDR3 region has 15 residues. This CDR3 is CASSSGTGGQDTQYF. The CDR3 nucleotides are TGCGCCAGCAGCTCCGGGACAGGGGGCCAGGATACGCAGTATTTT.

The sample holds many counts of this clonotype. This chain joins TRBV12-3 or TRBV12-4 and TRBJ1-5; D is unresolved. V dropped 1 base and J dropped 1 base, with 8 bases sitting between them. The CDR3 has 15 amino acids. The CDR3 DNA reads TGTGCCAGCAGTTTAGGTACAGCAAGCAATCAGCCCCAGCATTTT. Its protein product is CASSLGTASNQPQHF.

The V and J genes are TRBV20-1 and TRBJ2-5, with TRBD1 as a possible D gene (6 bases). V was trimmed by 3 bases and J by 0 bases, leaving 26 bases between them. Looked up from germline, CDR1 is DFQATT and CDR2 is SNEGSKA (reference sequence). The CDR3 extends over 19 amino acids. The CDR3 nucleotides read TGCAGTGCTAGTCCGGTCAGGGGTAACAGATGGGCGGACCAAGAGACCCAGTACTTC. This translates into CSASPVRGNRWADQETQYF.

This clonotype was seen a handful of times. The V gene is TRBV11-2, the J gene TRBJ1-3; D unresolved. With 5 bases removed from V and 1 base from J, the gap between germline ends came to 12 bases. Germline V lookup: CDR1 SGHAT, CDR2 FQNNGV. The CDR3 contains 15 residues. The CDR3 spells CASSLASPSGNTIYF. In DNA form, the CDR3 reads TGTGCCAGCAGCCTCGCCAGCCCGTCTGGAAACACCATATATTTT.

This clonotype was observed at least ten times. This rearrangement joins TRBV12-3 or TRBV12-4 to TRBJ2-1; TRBD2 is a possible D gene (6 bases). The CDR3 runs 15 residues. The ends were cut back, 5 bases at V and 3 bases at J, with 14 bases in the middle. The CDR3 loop is CASSHRELNYNEQFF. The DNA of the CDR3 is TGTGCCAGCAGTCATCGGGAGTTAAACTACAATGAGCAGTTCTTC.

CDR3 sequence reads: CASSRLGTSIQETQYF. The CDR3, as DNA: TGTGCCAGCAGCCGACTTGGGACTAGCATCCAAGAGACCCAGTACTTC. V gene TRBV11-2 combines with J gene TRBJ2-5; 9 bases are shared with TRBD2. The CDR3 length is 16 residues. Germline CDR1 reads SGHAT; CDR2 reads FQNNGV. The junction had 8 bases not matched to a gene; V was cut back by 5 bases and J by 1 base.

Many counts were recorded for this clonotype. This chain links TRBV20-1 with TRBJ2-3; no definite D call. This CDR3 has 9 amino acids. Per the germline V gene, CDR1 is DFQATT and CDR2 is SNEGSKA (reference sequence). V was shortened by 6 bases and J by 6 bases, with 4 bases between the two germline ends. The CDR3 nucleotides read TGCAGTGCATCGGATACGCAGTATTTT. Protein: CSASDTQYF.

The chain is built from TRBV7-2 and TRBJ2-2; D possibly corresponds to TRBD1 (5 bases). Trimming cost V 1 base and J 4 bases, with 7 bases left between them. Germline V gene lookup returns CDR1 SGHTA and CDR2 FQGNSA. CDR3 length: 14 amino acids. The CDR3 coding sequence is TGTGCCAGCAGCTTAGAAGGGGCCACCGGGGAGCTGTTTTTT. Encoded protein: CASSLEGATGELFF. Drawing the rest from reference TRBV7-2 and TRBJ2-2, the complete variable domain is GAGVSQSPSNKVTEKGKDVELRCDPISGHTALYWYRQSLGQGLEFLIYFQGNSAPDKSGLPSDRFSAERTGGSVSTLTIQRTQQEDSAVYLCASSLEGATGELFFGEGSRLTVL.

This clonotype came up a few times. V and J are TRBV7-2 and TRBJ1-1; D is unresolved. Trimming took 5 bases from V and 11 from J, leaving 15 bases between them. The CDR3 sequence is 12 residues long. Per germline, CDR1 SGHTA and CDR2 FQGNSA. In DNA, the CDR3 is TGTGCCAGCAGCCCCGCAGGCCGGCACGCTTTCTTT. Translated: CASSPAGRHAFF.

The V gene is TRBV20-1, the J gene TRBJ2-7, with 8 bases lining up with TRBD1. This CDR3 is 14 amino acids long. The germline CDR1 and CDR2 sequences are DFQATT and SNEGSKA (reference sequence). V lost 1 base and J lost 2; bases outside the gene matches: 4. The CDR3 spells CSARGDRGAYEQYF. The CDR3 DNA reads TGCAGTGCTAGAGGAGACAGGGGAGCCTACGAGCAGTACTTC.

A few counts support this clonotype. The V gene is TRBV6-5, the J gene TRBJ2-7, with TRBD2 matching 8 bases. CDR3 length: 16 amino acids. CDR1 and CDR2 from the germline V gene are MNHEY and SVGAGI. Trimming cost V 2 bases and J 1 base; bases outside gene matches: 7. The CDR3 loop reads CASSYGERGRSYEQYF. CDR3 DNA sequence: TGTGCCAGCAGTTACGGAGAGCGGGGGAGATCCTACGAGCAGTACTTC.

The chain joins TRBV7-9 to TRBJ2-7; TRBD2 is a possible D gene (5 bases). V was pared by 2 bases and J by 4 bases, with 9 bases between. In germline, CDR1 is SEHNR, CDR2 FQNEAQ (reference sequence). This CDR3 spans 13 amino acids. CDR3 in amino acids: CASSLLGRYEQYF. The CDR3 DNA sequence: TGTGCCAGCAGCTTACTAGGGAGATACGAGCAGTACTTC.

The chain couples TRBV25-1 to TRBJ2-7; 15 bases match TRBD2. V shed 4 bases, J shed 8 bases, and the junction held 6 bases outside the gene matches. Germline V gene data show CDR1 as MGHDK and CDR2 as SYGVNS. The CDR3 extends over 15 amino acids. For the CDR3, the DNA is TGTGCCAGCAGTGCACCGGGACTAGCGGGGGGTAAGCAGTACTTC. It specifies CASSAPGLAGGKQYF.

This clonotype turned up a few times. This chain joins TRBV5-1 and TRBJ1-5, with D possibly being TRBD1 (5 bases). Looked up from germline, CDR1 is SGHRS and CDR2 is YFSETQ. Deletions cut 0 bases from V and 3 bases from J, with 7 bases between. There are 14 residues in the CDR3. The CDR3 loop reads CASSLGGPNQPQHF. As DNA, the CDR3 is TGCGCCAGCAGCTTGGGGGGACCCAATCAGCCCCAGCATTTT.

This clonotype was seen many times. The chain combines TRBV29-1 with TRBJ1-5, with D perhaps matching TRBD1 (5 bases). CDR1 SQVTM and CDR2 ANQGSEA come from the germline V gene. Trimming stripped 1 base from V and 9 bases from J, with 13 bases between. CDR3 length: 13 amino acids. CDR3 sequence (DNA): TGCAGCGTTGAAGGCAGGGCCGAACGGCCCCAGCATTTT. The encoded protein is CSVEGRAERPQHF.

This clonotype was seen more than once but under ten times. This chain connects TRBV7-9 to TRBJ2-2; D gene ambiguous. Germline CDR1 is SEHNR and CDR2 is FQNEAQ (reference sequence). The CDR3 has 16 residues. Trimming cost V 1 base and J 2 bases, with 11 bases left between them. CDR3 in DNA: TGTGCCAGCAGCTTAGGATCTTCCCCTAACACCGGGGAGCTGTTTTTT. Protein sequence: CASSLGSSPNTGELFF.

This clonotype has only a few counts. This chain links TRBV20-1 with TRBJ2-1; 10 bases agree with TRBD1. There are 15 residues in the CDR3. Trimming took 5 bases from V and 1 from J; bases not matched to a gene: 5. Per the germline V gene, CDR1 is DFQATT and CDR2 is SNEGSKA (reference sequence). The DNA of the CDR3 is TGCAGTGCTGAGGGGACAGGGGTGTCCTACAATGAGCAGTTCTTC. This gives the protein CSAEGTGVSYNEQFF.

The chain uses TRBV24-1 and TRBJ2-1; D perhaps matches TRBD2 (5 bases). Germline CDR1 KGHDR, CDR2 SFDVKD. V lost 4 bases, J lost 7 bases, and 13 bases lay in between. CDR3 size: 14 residues. CDR3 region: CATSESWRSNEQFF. CDR3 DNA sequence: TGTGCCACCAGTGAAAGCTGGAGGTCGAATGAGCAGTTCTTC.

This clonotype was recorded many times. The chain uses TRBV10-3 and TRBJ1-5; D call uncertain. The CDR3 has 14 amino acids. CDR1 ENHRY and CDR2 SYGVKD come from the germline V gene. The V and J ends lost 1 base and 3 bases respectively, with 7 bases between them. The CDR3 reads CAISEFSANQPQHF. In DNA, the CDR3 is TGTGCCATCAGTGAGTTCTCCGCCAATCAGCCCCAGCATTTT.

This clonotype showed up just a few times. The chain combines TRBV20-1 with TRBJ2-1; D is uncertain. The V end was cut by 7 bases, the J end by 0 bases, with 10 bases between. The CDR3 contains 13 residues. The germline V gene encodes CDR1 DFQATT and CDR2 SNEGSKA (reference sequence). The CDR3 DNA is TGCAGTGTTTCAGCCACCTCCTACAATGAGCAGTTCTTC. This codes for CSVSATSYNEQFF.

This clonotype came up many times. The CDR3 here is CASSADLYEQYF. The CDR3 DNA reads TGTGCCAGCAGCGCAGACTTGTACGAGCAGTACTTC. The chain couples TRBV7-2 to TRBJ2-7; D uncertain. V lost 5 bases and J lost 4, with 9 bases in between. Germline CDR1 reads SGHTA; CDR2 reads FQGNSA. The CDR3 totals 12 residues.

The rearrangement joins TRBV20-1 to TRBJ2-3; TRBD2 matches 9 bases. The V gene's germline CDR1 is DFQATT and CDR2 SNEGSKA (reference sequence). V lost 6 bases to trimming and J lost 3 bases; unmatched junction nucleotides: 10. The length of the CDR3 is 15 residues. CDR3 residues: CSAQVAAGGTDTQYF. CDR3 DNA: TGCAGTGCCCAGGTAGCAGCGGGGGGAACAGATACGCAGTATTTT.